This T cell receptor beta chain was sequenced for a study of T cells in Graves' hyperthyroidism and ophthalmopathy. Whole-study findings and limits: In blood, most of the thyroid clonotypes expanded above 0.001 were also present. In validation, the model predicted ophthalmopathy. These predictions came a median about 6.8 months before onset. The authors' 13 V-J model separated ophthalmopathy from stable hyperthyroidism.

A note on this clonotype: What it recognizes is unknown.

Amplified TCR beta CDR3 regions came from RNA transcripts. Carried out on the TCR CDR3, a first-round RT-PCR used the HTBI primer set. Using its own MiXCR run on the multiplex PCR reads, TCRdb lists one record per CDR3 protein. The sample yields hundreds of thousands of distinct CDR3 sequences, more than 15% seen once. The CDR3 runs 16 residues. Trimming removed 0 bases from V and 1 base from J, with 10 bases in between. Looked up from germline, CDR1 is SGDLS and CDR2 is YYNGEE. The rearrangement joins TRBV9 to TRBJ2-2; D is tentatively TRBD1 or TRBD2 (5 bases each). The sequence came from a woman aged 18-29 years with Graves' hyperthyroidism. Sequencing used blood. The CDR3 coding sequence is TGTGCCAGCAGCGTAGATGCAGGGAGGAACACCGGGGAGCTGTTTTTT. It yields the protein CASSVDAGRNTGELFF. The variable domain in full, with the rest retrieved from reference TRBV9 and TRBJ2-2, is DSGVTQTPKHLITATGQRVTLRCSPRSGDLSVYWYQQSLDQGLQFLIQYYNGEERAKGNILERFSAQQFPDLHSELNLSSLELGDSALYFCASSVDAGRNTGELFFGEGSRLTVL.